A selection of T cell receptor beta chains follows, all from one sample in a study of blood T cell repertoires in COVID-19. Clones were sequenced by immunoSEQ multiplex PCR, and TCRdb holds only the in-frame ones, with some missing. This table has approximately 120,000 clones, 60% to 80% appearing once. Sequenced sample: peripheral blood. Source of these receptors: a man between 60 and 70 years old with acute or convalescent COVID-19. Each CDR3 is given with its conserved first and last residue. D genes are given only for firm matches. The listing skips clone size in some rows; elsewhere it reads once, few, many or a size class.

>NA|TRBJ1-6|TRBV6-6|NA
CASSRRADSPLHF
TGTGCCAGCAGTCGCAGGGCTGATTCACCCCTCCACTTT
>few|TRBJ1-5|TRBV4-1|NA
CASSPTGHSNQPQHF
TGCGCCAGCAGCCCCACAGGGCATAGCAATCAGCCCCAGCATTTT
>NA|TRBJ1-1|TRBV6-5|NA
CASRSNTEAFF
TGTGCCAGCAGATCAAATACTGAAGCTTTCTTT
>NA|TRBJ1-2|TRBV5-1|NA
CASSLDRRYGYTF
TGCGCCAGCAGCTTGGACCGCCGGTATGGCTACACCTTC
>NA|TRBJ2-3|TRBV9|NA
CASSVKRVF
TGTGCCAGCAGCGTGAAACGGGTTTTT
>NA|TRBJ1-6|TRBV19|NA
CASSEESRNSPLHF
TGTGCCAGTAGCGAGGAGTCTAGAAATTCACCCCTCCACTTT
>NA|TRBJ1-3|TRBV6-5|NA
CASIQDYSGNTIYF
TGTGCCAGCATTCAGGACTACTCTGGAAACACCATATATTTT
>NA|TRBJ1-1|TRBV11-3|NA
CASSLPGGFTEAFF
TGTGCCAGCAGCTTGCCCGGCGGGTTCACTGAAGCTTTCTTT
>NA|TRBJ1-4|TRBV7-7|TRBD1
CASSTGTGGGEKLFF
TGTGCCAGCAGCACCGGGACAGGGGGCGGCGAAAAACTGTTTTTT
>few|TRBJ2-7|TRBV2|NA
CASSWTAYEQYF
TGTGCCAGCAGTTGGACAGCCTACGAGCAGTACTTC
>NA|TRBJ1-1|TRBV10-2|NA
CASSATQGAAEAFF
TGCGCCAGCAGTGCCACTCAGGGTGCGGCCGAAGCTTTCTTT
>few|TRBJ2-7|TRBV5-1|TRBD2
CASSLVASGRASYEQYF
TGCGCCAGCAGCTTGGTAGCTAGCGGGAGGGCCTCCTACGAGCAGTACTTC
>NA|TRBJ2-5|TRBV30|NA
CAWSMRGETQYF
TGTGCCTGGAGTATGCGAGGAGAGACCCAGTACTTC
>NA|TRBJ2-1|TRBV9|NA
CASTYGGREWGNEQFF
TGTGCCAGCACCTATGGGGGGCGGGAGTGGGGCAATGAGCAGTTCTTC
>NA|TRBJ1-2|TRBV19|NA
CASSRKEEANYGYTF
TGTGCCAGTAGTAGGAAAGAGGAAGCTAACTATGGCTACACCTTC
>NA|TRBJ1-4|TRBV5-1|NA
CASSLGGGEKLFF
TGCGCCAGCAGCTTGGGGGGAGGTGAAAAACTGTTTTTT
>few|TRBJ2-7|TRBV5-1|TRBD2
CASSLLAGASYEQYF
TGCGCCAGCAGCTTACTAGCGGGAGCCTCCTACGAGCAGTACTTC
>NA|TRBJ2-7|TRBV9|NA
CASSVPGSGLDYEQYF
TGTGCCAGCAGCGTCCCCGGTTCAGGGCTTGACTACGAGCAGTACTTC
>NA|TRBJ1-2|TRBV5-8|NA
CASSLVGELYGYTF
TGTGCCAGCAGCTTGGTCGGGGAGCTCTATGGCTACACCTTC
>NA|TRBJ1-6|TRBV19|NA
CASSIARVSNSPLHF
TGTGCCAGTAGTATAGCCAGGGTTTCTAATTCACCCCTCCACTTT
>NA|TRBJ2-7|TRBV6-5|NA
CASAQDSSYEQYF
TGTGCCAGCGCGCAGGACAGCTCCTACGAGCAGTACTTC
>few|TRBJ2-7|TRBV10-2|NA
CASSESTRGSWYF
TGCGCCAGCAGTGAGTCGACTCGGGGGAGCTGGTACTTC
>few|TRBJ1-2|TRBV13|TRBD1
CASSLEGGSGYTF
TGTGCCAGCAGCTTAGAAGGGGGCAGTGGCTACACCTTC
>NA|TRBJ2-4|TRBV20-1|NA
CSAARFGLRYF
TGCAGTGCTGCCCGTTTCGGGTTGCGGTACTTC
>NA|TRBJ1-2|TRBV10-3|NA
CATNTISLYGYTF
TGTGCCACGAACACAATCTCTCTCTATGGCTACACCTTC
>NA|TRBJ2-1|TRBV19|NA
CASSIYSPNEQFF
TGTGCCAGTAGTATCTATAGTCCGAATGAGCAGTTCTTC
>few|TRBJ2-1|TRBV5-1|TRBD1
CASTIPGQGHEQFF
TGCGCCAGCACCATCCCGGGACAGGGTCATGAGCAGTTCTTC
>NA|TRBJ1-2|TRBV4-2|TRBD1
CASSQPDRGSGYTF
TGTGCCAGCAGCCAACCAGACAGGGGAAGCGGCTACACCTTC
>once|TRBJ2-7|TRBV5-1|TRBD2
CASSLGVAGTYEQYF
TGCGCCAGCAGCTTGGGTGTAGCGGGGACCTACGAGCAGTACTTC
>NA|TRBJ2-1|TRBV7-2|TRBD2
CASSLGTSGTYNEQFF
TGTGCCAGCAGCTTAGGGACTAGCGGGACCTACAATGAGCAGTTCTTC
>NA|TRBJ1-4|TRBV6-6|NA
CASRSGATNEKLFF
TGTGCCAGCAGGTCAGGTGCAACTAATGAAAAACTGTTTTTT
>NA|TRBJ2-1|TRBV20-1|NA
CSASDFPRGSYNEQFF
TGCAGTGCTAGTGATTTCCCCCGGGGCTCCTACAATGAGCAGTTCTTC
>NA|TRBJ2-1|TRBV7-3|TRBD2
CASSVTGTSGSIFFEQFF
TGTGCCAGCAGCGTAACCGGGACTAGCGGGAGTATATTCTTTGAGCAGTTCTTC
>few|TRBJ2-1|TRBV23-1|NA
CASSQRAENEQFF
TGCGCCAGCAGTCAAAGAGCGGAGAATGAGCAGTTCTTC
>NA|TRBJ1-1|TRBV3-1/TRBV3-2|NA
CASSQGDGGSEAFF
TGTGCCAGCAGCCAAGGTGACGGGGGTTCTGAAGCTTTCTTT
>NA|TRBJ2-3|TRBV19|TRBD2
CASRSTAGESDTQYF
TGTGCCAGTAGATCTACTGCGGGGGAATCAGATACGCAGTATTTT
>NA|TRBJ1-4|TRBV27|TRBD1
CASRLGQGNEKLFF
TGTGCCAGCAGACTCGGACAGGGGAATGAAAAACTGTTTTTT
>NA|TRBJ1-1|TRBV6-1|NA
CASSEDGDTEAFF
TGTGCCAGCAGTGAGGACGGGGACACTGAAGCTTTCTTT
>NA|TRBJ1-2|TRBV3-1/TRBV3-2|TRBD1
CASSQDRGQFDGYTF
TGTGCCAGCAGCCAAGACAGGGGGCAATTCGATGGCTACACCTTC
>few|TRBJ1-3|TRBV5-1|NA
CASSRDSHSGNTIYF
TGCGCCAGCAGCCGGGACTCCCACTCTGGAAACACCATATATTTT
>NA|TRBJ2-6|TRBV2|NA
CASTRGGDSGANVLTF
TGTGCCAGCACCCGCGGAGGGGACTCTGGGGCCAACGTCCTGACTTTC
>NA|TRBJ1-6|TRBV7-2|NA
CASSLNRNSLSPLHF
TGTGCCAGCAGCTTAAACAGGAATAGCTTATCACCCCTCCACTTT
>many|TRBJ1-6|TRBV11-1|NA
CASSPRGDRNSPLHF
TGTGCCAGCAGCCCACGGGGTGATAGAAATTCACCCCTCCACTTT
>NA|TRBJ2-5|TRBV7-9|TRBD2
CASSLLDWRGAQYF
TGTGCCAGCAGCTTATTGGACTGGCGGGGGGCCCAGTACTTC
>few|TRBJ1-2|TRBV10-3|NA
CAISERTYGYTF
TGTGCCATCAGTGAGCGGACATACGGCTACACCTTC
>NA|TRBJ1-2|TRBV5-1|NA
CASSPTPSNYGYTF
TGCGCCAGCAGCCCGACACCTTCTAACTATGGCTACACCTTC
>NA|TRBJ2-7|TRBV9|NA
CASSGLGEGRQYF
TGTGCCAGCAGCGGCCTTGGTGAGGGCCGGCAGTACTTC
>NA|TRBJ2-3|TRBV10-1|NA
CASSFGSVLGDTQYF
TGCGCCAGCAGCTTTGGGAGCGTTCTAGGAGATACGCAGTATTTT
>few|TRBJ1-4|TRBV4-1|NA
CASSHHILVGTNEKLFF
TGCGCCAGCAGCCATCACATCCTAGTTGGGACTAATGAAAAACTGTTTTTT
>NA|TRBJ1-1|TRBV7-3|NA
CASSSQGQGTEAFF
TGTGCCAGCAGCTCTCAGGGGCAAGGCACTGAAGCTTTCTTT